The rows below give T cell receptor beta chains drawn from one sample of a study of radiotherapy plus CTLA-4 blockade in lung cancer. Clones were sequenced by immunoSEQ multiplex PCR, and TCRdb holds only the in-frame ones, with some missing. The sample shows some 62,000 clones, approximately 80% of them seen only once. The sample in question was peripheral blood, obtained from a patient treated with radiotherapy plus ipilimumab. These receptors were obtained from a human donor with non-small cell lung cancer who had a complete response to radiotherapy plus ipilimumab. The CDR3 runs from the conserved cysteine through the conserved F or W. Fields, in order: clone size, D gene, J gene, V gene, CDR3 protein, CDR3 DNA. D genes are given only for firm matches. Size is stated for part of the rows, as once, few or many counts, or as a class when the clone is expanded.

>few|-|TRBJ1-3|TRBV7-9
CASSTFHISSGNTIYF
TGTGCCAGCAGCACGTTCCACATTAGTTCTGGAAACACCATATATTTT
>few|TRBD1|TRBJ2-6|TRBV9
CASTQGQGAPGANVLTF
TGTGCCAGCACCCAAGGACAGGGGGCGCCTGGGGCCAACGTCCTGACTTTC
>-|TRBD1|TRBJ2-7|TRBV6-5
CASSSTGGPSYEQYF
TGTGCCAGCAGTTCCACAGGGGGGCCTTCCTACGAGCAGTACTTC
>-|TRBD1|TRBJ2-5|TRBV7-8
CASSRGQGDQETQYF
TGTGCCAGCAGCCGGGGACAGGGTGACCAAGAGACCCAGTACTTC
>few|-|TRBJ1-5|TRBV7-2
CASSFMTLEPQHF
TGTGCCAGCAGCTTTATGACCTTAGAGCCCCAGCATTTT
>-|-|TRBJ1-1|TRBV30
CAFRRRDLNTEAFF
TGTGCTTTTAGAAGAAGGGACCTGAACACTGAAGCTTTCTTT
>-|-|TRBJ1-2|TRBV28
CASSPSGFYGYTF
TGTGCCAGCAGCCCATCTGGGTTCTATGGCTACACCTTC
>-|TRBD1|TRBJ1-1|TRBV6-5
CASSPQGVNTEAFF
TGTGCCAGCAGTCCCCAGGGGGTGAACACTGAAGCTTTCTTT
>-|TRBD1|TRBJ1-1|TRBV10-2
CASIRRGMNTEAFF
TGCGCCAGCATTCGCAGGGGGATGAACACTGAAGCTTTCTTT
>-|-|TRBJ2-7|TRBV25-1
CASSGAGGVYEQYF
TGTGCCAGCAGTGGGGCAGGGGGGGTTTACGAGCAGTACTTC
>-|TRBD1|TRBJ1-2|TRBV5-1
CASSPDRGGFGYTF
TGCGCCAGCAGTCCGGACAGGGGAGGTTTCGGCTACACCTTC
>-|-|TRBJ1-2|TRBV6-5
CASSYMSGVGYTF
TGTGCCAGCAGTTACATGTCAGGGGTTGGCTACACCTTC
>-|-|TRBJ1-5|TRBV4-3
CASSQVQGSNQPQHF
TGCGCCAGCAGCCAAGTCCAGGGGAGCAATCAGCCCCAGCATTTT
>-|-|TRBJ2-1|TRBV7-2
CASSLARLDEQFF
TGTGCCAGCAGCTTAGCACGACTAGATGAGCAGTTCTTC
>-|-|TRBJ2-7|TRBV2
CASSEISGVRYEQYF
TGTGCCAGCAGTGAAATATCTGGGGTTCGCTACGAGCAGTACTTC
>-|-|TRBJ2-1|TRBV5-1
CASRPGEGAGEQFF
TGCGCCAGCAGACCCGGGGAGGGGGCTGGTGAGCAGTTCTTC
>few|-|TRBJ2-7|TRBV7-8
CASSRDRGQYF
TGTGCCAGCAGCCGAGACAGAGGGCAGTACTTC
>-|TRBD1|TRBJ2-2|TRBV4-3
CASSQGGQEFTGELFF
TGCGCCAGCAGCCAAGGGGGACAGGAATTCACCGGGGAGCTGTTTTTT
>-|TRBD1|TRBJ1-4|TRBV5-5
CASSVQPGQGTGTTNEKLFF
TGTGCCAGCAGCGTACAGCCGGGACAGGGGACAGGGACAACTAATGAAAAACTGTTTTTT
>-|TRBD2|TRBJ2-2|TRBV9
CASSPGGRNTGELFF
TGTGCCAGCAGCCCGGGGGGTAGGAACACCGGGGAGCTGTTTTTT
>few|TRBD1|TRBJ1-2|TRBV7-9
CASSLTGGGYTF
TGTGCCAGCAGCTTGACAGGGGGTGGCTACACCTTC
>-|TRBD1|TRBJ1-3|TRBV4-1
CASSQTGEGNTIYF
TGCGCCAGCAGCCAGACAGGGGAAGGAAACACCATATATTTT
>-|TRBD2|TRBJ2-1|TRBV7-7
CASSHGLAGGVYNEQFF
TGTGCTAGCAGTCATGGACTAGCGGGAGGAGTCTACAATGAGCAGTTCTTC
>-|TRBD2|TRBJ2-1|TRBV30
CAWSVAGGASYNEQFF
TGTGCCTGGAGTGTAGCGGGAGGGGCATCCTACAATGAGCAGTTCTTC
>-|-|TRBJ1-5|TRBV28
CASSLGGGWSNQPQHF
TGTGCCAGCAGTCTAGGGGGAGGGTGGTCCAATCAGCCCCAGCATTTT
>-|TRBD1|TRBJ1-6|TRBV10-3
CAIGQGANSPLHF
TGTGCCATTGGACAGGGGGCGAATTCACCCCTCCACTTT
>once|TRBD1|TRBJ1-2|TRBV11-2
CASRPGDRDGYTF
TGTGCCAGCAGGCCGGGGGACAGGGATGGCTACACCTTC
>once|-|TRBJ1-5|TRBV28
CASTPMGGGNQPQHF
TGTGCCAGCACCCCTATGGGGGGGGGAAATCAGCCCCAGCATTTT
>-|TRBD1|TRBJ2-3|TRBV11-3
CASSRGQGVPDTQYF
TGTGCCAGCAGCCGGGGACAGGGAGTCCCAGATACGCAGTATTTT
>-|TRBD2|TRBJ2-1|TRBV10-3
CAISDSGGAGGQMVYEQFF
TGTGCCATCAGTGACTCTGGGGGAGCGGGGGGACAAATGGTCTATGAGCAGTTCTTC
>-|-|TRBJ1-5|TRBV25-1
CASSVTNQPQHF
TGTGCCAGCAGTGTTACTAATCAGCCCCAGCATTTT
>once|TRBD1|TRBJ2-5|TRBV6-6
CASNSAGGGETQYF
TGTGCCAGCAACTCCGCAGGGGGCGGTGAGACCCAGTACTTC
>-|-|TRBJ1-4|TRBV4-1
CASSPRDEREKLFF
TGCGCCAGCAGCCCCCGGGACGAACGGGAAAAACTGTTTTTT
>-|-|TRBJ2-6|TRBV10-3
CAISVPCCRYKSRANVLTF
TGTGCCATCAGTGTACCATGCTGTAGATACAAAAGTCGGGCCAACGTCCTGACTTTC
>-|-|TRBJ1-2|TRBV6-5
CASSYLHGAGYGYTF
TGTGCCAGCAGTTACTTACACGGGGCGGGCTATGGCTACACCTTC
>once|-|TRBJ1-1|TRBV6-5
CAAWGGSIAEAFF
TGTGCCGCATGGGGGGGGTCGATCGCTGAAGCTTTCTTT
>-|-|TRBJ1-4|TRBV5-1
CASSSAANEKLFF
TGCGCCAGCAGCTCGGCGGCTAATGAAAAACTGTTTTTT
>-|-|TRBJ1-1|TRBV7-8
CASSSGRYLNTEAFF
TGTGCCAGCAGCTCGGGCAGGTACCTCAACACTGAAGCTTTCTTT
>-|-|TRBJ1-1|TRBV6-5
CASSSARYTEAFF
TGTGCCAGCAGTTCCGCGCGGTACACTGAAGCTTTCTTT
>-|TRBD2|TRBJ2-1|TRBV27
CASTWTSGDLSSYNEQFF
TGTGCCAGCACCTGGACTAGCGGGGACCTGAGCTCCTACAATGAGCAGTTCTTC
>-|-|TRBJ1-4|TRBV25-1
CASSEFNEKLFF
TGTGCCAGCAGTGAATTTAATGAAAAACTGTTTTTT
>-|-|TRBJ2-7|TRBV11-2
CASSLDRMRGRENEQYF
TGTGCCAGCAGCTTAGATCGGATGAGGGGGCGGGAAAACGAGCAGTACTTC
>-|-|TRBJ1-2|TRBV7-9
CASSLALATYGYTF
TGTGCCAGCAGCTTAGCGTTAGCCACCTATGGCTACACCTTC
>-|TRBD1|TRBJ1-1|TRBV7-2
CASRGTGGLNTEAFF
TGTGCCAGCAGAGGGACAGGGGGCTTGAACACTGAAGCTTTCTTT
>few|-|TRBJ1-1|TRBV10-3
CAISEIAGRGTEAFF
TGTGCCATCAGTGAGATAGCAGGGCGTGGCACTGAAGCTTTCTTT
>-|-|TRBJ1-3|TRBV10-2
CASSEVGNTIYF
TGCGCCAGCAGTGAAGTCGGAAACACCATATATTTT
>-|-|TRBJ2-1|TRBV7-9
CASSRNTGLDEQFF
TGTGCCAGCAGCCGAAACACAGGGCTGGATGAGCAGTTCTTC
>once|-|TRBJ2-2|TRBV5-4
CASSFGGRYTGELFF
TGTGCCAGCAGCTTTGGAGGGAGGTACACCGGGGAGCTGTTTTTT
>-|-|TRBJ2-1|TRBV11-2
CASSPARWRGGRDEQFF
TGTGCCAGCAGCCCCGCCCGGTGGCGGGGTGGTAGGGATGAGCAGTTCTTC
>-|TRBD1|TRBJ1-2|TRBV6-5
CASSYQGRGRSGYTF
TGTGCCAGCAGTTACCAGGGCAGGGGGCGTAGCGGCTACACCTTC
>-|TRBD2|TRBJ2-3|TRBV15
CATSGLAGVDTQYF
TGTGCCACCAGCGGACTAGCGGGAGTAGATACGCAGTATTTT
>-|-|TRBJ2-4|TRBV7-2
CASSSGQKLAKNIQYF
TGTGCCAGCAGCTCTGGACAGAAACTAGCCAAAAACATTCAGTACTTC
>-|-|TRBJ2-3|TRBV30
CAWSVGGVTDTQYF
TGTGCCTGGAGTGTAGGGGGGGTCACAGATACGCAGTATTTT
>-|-|TRBJ1-2|TRBV4-3
CASSPTDLANYGYTF
TGCGCCAGCAGCCCGACAGACTTAGCTAACTATGGCTACACCTTC
>few|TRBD2|TRBJ2-5|TRBV4-3
CASSQGGIQETQYF
TGCGCCAGCAGCCAGGGAGGGATCCAAGAGACCCAGTACTTC